A selection of T cell receptor beta chains follows, all from one sample in a study of blood T cell repertoires in COVID-19. This table comes from immunoSEQ multiplex PCR, and its TCRdb copy is limited to in-frame clones, with some not included. The repertoire holds around 200,000 clones, with 70% to 90% as singletons. Sequencing was done on a sample of peripheral blood. The receptors shown here come from a human donor with active or convalescent COVID-19. The donor label of this sample is uncertain. CDR3s include the opening cysteine and the closing phenylalanine or tryptophan. D genes are given only for firm matches. Clone size appears in some rows only: once, few, many, or a class for an expanded clone.

V	size	D	J	CDR3	DNA
TRBV27	NA	TRBD1	TRBJ1-2	CASSLRGRYGYTF	TGTGCCAGCAGTTTGAGGGGGCGCTATGGCTACACCTTC
TRBV19	NA	NA	TRBJ1-1	CASSKQGRMEAFF	TGTGCCAGTAGTAAGCAGGGGCGTATGGAAGCTTTCTTT
TRBV4-1	NA	TRBD1	TRBJ2-7	CASSQLTGVEQYF	TGCGCCAGCAGCCAGCTGACAGGGGTCGAGCAGTACTTC
TRBV28	NA	NA	TRBJ2-3	CASSFTGGTDTQYF	TGTGCCAGCAGTTTTACGGGAGGCACAGATACGCAGTATTTT
TRBV5-1	NA	NA	TRBJ2-5	CASSLGSAGKETQYF	TGCGCCAGCAGCTTGGGCTCAGCCGGGAAAGAGACCCAGTACTTC
TRBV19	NA	NA	TRBJ2-3	CASRVQGEDTQYF	TGTGCCAGTAGGGTTCAGGGCGAAGATACGCAGTATTTT
TRBV9	NA	TRBD1	TRBJ2-7	CASSPGTGPSDEQYF	TGTGCCAGCAGCCCCGGGACAGGGCCCTCCGACGAGCAGTACTTC
TRBV5-1	NA	NA	TRBJ1-6	CASSSTEFNSPLHF	TGCGCCAGCAGCTCGACAGAGTTTAATTCACCCCTCCACTTT
TRBV5-4	few	NA	TRBJ1-3	CASSLDWGAGNTIYF	TGTGCCAGCAGCTTGGATTGGGGGGCTGGAAACACCATATATTTT
TRBV6-5	NA	NA	TRBJ1-2	CASSSALAYSNGYTF	TGTGCCAGCAGTTCGGCGTTAGCCTACTCGAACGGCTACACCTTC
TRBV6-4	NA	TRBD1	TRBJ2-7	CASSERTGLVQYF	TGTGCCAGCAGTGAAAGGACAGGCCTCGTGCAGTACTTC
TRBV29-1	NA	NA	TRBJ2-3	CSAEGGSKGVDTQYF	TGCAGCGCCGAGGGTGGTAGCAAGGGGGTGGATACGCAGTATTTT
TRBV4-2	NA	NA	TRBJ1-2	CASSQDPGSYGYTF	TGTGCCAGCAGCCAAGATCCCGGGAGCTATGGCTACACCTTC